This T cell receptor (beta chain) was documented in a study of OX40 agonist ivuxolimab in advanced cancers. Findings of the study overall: The 0.1-3.0 mg/kg partial responders had among the lowest clonal expansion.

V was trimmed by 0 bases and J by 3 bases, leaving 11 bases between them. Germline V gene data show CDR1 as SEHNR and CDR2 as FQNEAQ (reference sequence). The CDR3 loop spans 15 amino acids. The table came from immunoSEQ multiplex PCR; TCRdb's copy has only in-frame clones and leaves some out. The repertoire holds roughly 62,000 clones, with roughly 88% as singletons. Concerning this clone: The antigen is unknown.

The clonotype was recovered from an adult with an advanced solid tumor such as melanoma, head and neck, liver or kidney cancer. The chain uses TRBV7-9 and TRBJ1-1, with D maybe TRBD1 (6 bases). Sequencing used CD4+ or CD8+ T cells sorted from blood, obtained in a trial of the OX40 agonist ivuxolimab. This CDR3 is CASSLAGGKDTEAFF. CDR3 DNA: TGTGCCAGCAGCTTAGCCGGGGGCAAGGACACTGAAGCTTTCTTT. Drawing the rest from reference TRBV7-9 and TRBJ1-1, the complete variable domain is DTGVSQNPRHKITKRGQNVTFRCDPISEHNRLYWYRQTLGQGPEFLTYFQNEAQLEKSRLLSDRFSAERPKGSFSTLEIQRTEQGDSAMYLCASSLAGGKDTEAFFGQGTRLTVV.